This TCR beta chain emerged from a study of shared clonotypes between healthy human individuals. Whole-study context: Plates per donor: three CD4 naive, three CD4 memory, two CD8 naive, one CD8 memory. Study-wide findings and caveats: Generally, naive subsets came out with larger estimated richness than memory subsets. Sequencing depth was expected to influence donor clonotype sharing.

Worth noting for this clone: Antigen unknown. This specimen includes other DNA sequences encoding the same CDR3.

CD45RO-negative, CCR7-positively selected cells formed the naive CD8 fraction, excluding terminally differentiated effector memory CD45RA+ cells. In the authors' methods: ImmunoSEQ gave junction-only sequences without quality scores, so filtering differed. This table comes from immunoSEQ multiplex PCR, and its TCRdb copy is limited to in-frame clones, with some not included. That table supplies the V and J calls and clone size; D and trimming were determined from the DNA. Of 2 million to 2.5 million clones in the sample, about 95% are singletons; the top ten hold roughly 1%. Material: naive CD8+ T cells sorted from blood. The receptor was derived from a man aged 18 to 30 in good health.

CDR3: CASSQDLGLYEQYF. In DNA form, the CDR3 reads TGCGCCAGCAGCCAAGATTTGGGGTTGTACGAGCAGTACTTC. The chain carries TRBV4-1 and TRBJ2-7, with D unresolved. The CDR3 spans 14 residues. Germline V gene data show CDR1 as MGHRA and CDR2 as YSYEKL. V was clipped by 0 bases and J by 4 bases, with 10 bases between them.